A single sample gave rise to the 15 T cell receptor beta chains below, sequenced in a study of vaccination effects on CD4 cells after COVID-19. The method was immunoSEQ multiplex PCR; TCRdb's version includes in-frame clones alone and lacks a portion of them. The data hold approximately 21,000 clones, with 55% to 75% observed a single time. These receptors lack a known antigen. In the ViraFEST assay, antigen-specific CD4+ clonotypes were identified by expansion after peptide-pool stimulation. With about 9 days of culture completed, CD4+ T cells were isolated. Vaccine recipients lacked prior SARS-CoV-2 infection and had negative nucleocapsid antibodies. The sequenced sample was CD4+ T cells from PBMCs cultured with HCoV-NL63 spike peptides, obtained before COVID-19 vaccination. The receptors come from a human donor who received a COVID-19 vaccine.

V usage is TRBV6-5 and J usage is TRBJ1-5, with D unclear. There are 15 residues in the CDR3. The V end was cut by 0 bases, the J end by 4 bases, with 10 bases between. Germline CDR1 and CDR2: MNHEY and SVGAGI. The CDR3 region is CASSYSYAPNQPQHF. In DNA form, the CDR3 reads TGTGCCAGCAGTTACTCGTACGCCCCAAATCAGCCCCAGCATTTT.

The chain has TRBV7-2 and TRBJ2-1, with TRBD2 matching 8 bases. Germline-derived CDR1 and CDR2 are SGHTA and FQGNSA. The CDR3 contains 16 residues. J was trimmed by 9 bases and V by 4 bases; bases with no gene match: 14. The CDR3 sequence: CASSYSVGRAIGEQFF. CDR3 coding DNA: TGTGCCAGCAGCTATAGCGTCGGGAGGGCCATAGGTGAGCAGTTCTTC.

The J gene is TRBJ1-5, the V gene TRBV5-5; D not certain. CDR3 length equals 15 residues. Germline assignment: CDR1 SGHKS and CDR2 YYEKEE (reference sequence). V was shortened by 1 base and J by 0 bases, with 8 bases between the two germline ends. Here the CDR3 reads CASSLIGASNQPQHF. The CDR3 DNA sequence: TGTGCCAGCAGCTTGATAGGAGCTAGCAATCAGCCCCAGCATTTT. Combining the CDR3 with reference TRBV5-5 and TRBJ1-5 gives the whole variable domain DAGVTQSPTHLIKTRGQQVTLRCSPISGHKSVSWYQQVLGQGPQFIFQYYEKEERGRGNFPDRFSARQFPNYSSELNVNALLLGDSALYLCASSLIGASNQPQHFGDGTRLSIL.

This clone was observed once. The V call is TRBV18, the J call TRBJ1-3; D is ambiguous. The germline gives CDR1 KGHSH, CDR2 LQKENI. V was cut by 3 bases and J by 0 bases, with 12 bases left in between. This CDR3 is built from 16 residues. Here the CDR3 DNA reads TGTGCCAGCTCACCTCTGGACCTTCGCTCTGGAAACACCATATATTTT. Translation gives CASSPLDLRSGNTIYF.

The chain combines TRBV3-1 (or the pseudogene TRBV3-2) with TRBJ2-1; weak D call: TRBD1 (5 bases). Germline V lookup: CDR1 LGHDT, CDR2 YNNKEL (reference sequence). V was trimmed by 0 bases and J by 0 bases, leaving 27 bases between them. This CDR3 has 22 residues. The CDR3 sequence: CASSQEATLGIGDLGSYNEQFF. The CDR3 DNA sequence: TGTGCCAGCAGCCAAGAAGCGACCCTTGGTATAGGGGATTTGGGCTCCTACAATGAGCAGTTCTTC.

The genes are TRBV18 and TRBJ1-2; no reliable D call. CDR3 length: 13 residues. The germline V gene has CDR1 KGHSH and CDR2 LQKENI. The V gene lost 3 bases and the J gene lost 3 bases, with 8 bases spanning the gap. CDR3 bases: TGTGCCAGCTCACCCGGACCGTACTATGGCTACACCTTC. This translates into CASSPGPYYGYTF. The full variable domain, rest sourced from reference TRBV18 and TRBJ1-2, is NAGVMQNPRHLVRRRGQEARLRCSPMKGHSHVYWYRQLPEEGLKFMVYLQKENIIDESGMPKERFSAEFPKEGPSILRIQQVVRGDSAAYFCASSPGPYYGYTFGSGTRLTVV.

CDR3 bases: TGTGCCAGCAGCCCGGACAGGGTGAGCAACGAGCAGTACTTC. Amino acid sequence: CASSPDRVSNEQYF. The rearrangement joins TRBV11-2 to TRBJ2-7, with 8 bases aligning to TRBD1. The germline gives CDR1 SGHAT, CDR2 FQNNGV. Trimming cost V 5 bases and J 5 bases; bases outside gene matches: 8. The CDR3 extends over 14 amino acids.

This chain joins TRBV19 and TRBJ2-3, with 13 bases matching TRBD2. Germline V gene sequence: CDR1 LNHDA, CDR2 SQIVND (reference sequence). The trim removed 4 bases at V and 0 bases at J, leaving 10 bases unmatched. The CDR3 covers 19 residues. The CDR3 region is CASSRLAGGRMDSTDTQYF. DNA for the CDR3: TGTGCCAGTAGTAGACTAGCGGGGGGAAGGATGGATAGCACAGATACGCAGTATTTT.

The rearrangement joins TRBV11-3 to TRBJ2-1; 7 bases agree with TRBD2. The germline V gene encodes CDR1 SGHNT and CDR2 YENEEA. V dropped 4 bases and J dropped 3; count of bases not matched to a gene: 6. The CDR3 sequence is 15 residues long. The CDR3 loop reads CASSSSAGYYNEQFF. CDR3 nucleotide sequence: TGTGCCAGCAGCTCATCAGCGGGATACTACAATGAGCAGTTCTTC.

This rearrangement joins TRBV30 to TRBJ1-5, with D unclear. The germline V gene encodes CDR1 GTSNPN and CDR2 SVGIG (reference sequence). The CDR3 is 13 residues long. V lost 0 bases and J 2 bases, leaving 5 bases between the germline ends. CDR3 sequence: CAWSVSGNQPQHF. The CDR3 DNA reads TGTGCCTGGAGTGTCAGTGGCAATCAGCCCCAGCATTTT.

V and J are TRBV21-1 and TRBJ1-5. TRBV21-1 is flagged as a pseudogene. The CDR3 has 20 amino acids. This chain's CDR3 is CASSKADREGNMASNQPQHF. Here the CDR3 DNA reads TGTGCCAGCAGCAAGGCCGACAGGGAGGGAAATATGGCTAGCAATCAGCCCCAGCATTTT.

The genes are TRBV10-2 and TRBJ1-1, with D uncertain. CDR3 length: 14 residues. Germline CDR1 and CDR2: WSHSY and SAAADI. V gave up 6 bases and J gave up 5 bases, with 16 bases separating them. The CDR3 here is CASSSRVASTEAFF. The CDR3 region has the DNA TGCGCCAGCAGCTCCCGTGTGGCCAGTACTGAAGCTTTCTTT.

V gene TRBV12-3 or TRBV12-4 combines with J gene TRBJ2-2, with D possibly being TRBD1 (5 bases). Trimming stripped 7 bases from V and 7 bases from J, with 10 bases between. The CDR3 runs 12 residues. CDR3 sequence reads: CASTGWIGELFF. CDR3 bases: TGTGCCAGCACAGGGTGGATCGGGGAGCTGTTTTTT.

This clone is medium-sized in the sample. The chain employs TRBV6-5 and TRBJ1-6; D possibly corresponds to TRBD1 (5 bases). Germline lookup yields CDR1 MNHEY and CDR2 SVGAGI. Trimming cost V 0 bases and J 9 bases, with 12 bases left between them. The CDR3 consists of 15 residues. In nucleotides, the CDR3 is TGTGCCAGCAGTTACTCGGAGGGCGGGGGTTCACCCCTCCACTTT. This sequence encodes CASSYSEGGGSPLHF.

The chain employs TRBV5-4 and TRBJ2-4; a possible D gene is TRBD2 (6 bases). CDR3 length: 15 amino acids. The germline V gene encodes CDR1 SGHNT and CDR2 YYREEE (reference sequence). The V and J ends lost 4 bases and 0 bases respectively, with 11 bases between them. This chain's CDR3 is CASSLGGSAKNIQYF. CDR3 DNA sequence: TGTGCCAGCAGCCTGGGGGGATCAGCCAAAAACATTCAGTACTTC.